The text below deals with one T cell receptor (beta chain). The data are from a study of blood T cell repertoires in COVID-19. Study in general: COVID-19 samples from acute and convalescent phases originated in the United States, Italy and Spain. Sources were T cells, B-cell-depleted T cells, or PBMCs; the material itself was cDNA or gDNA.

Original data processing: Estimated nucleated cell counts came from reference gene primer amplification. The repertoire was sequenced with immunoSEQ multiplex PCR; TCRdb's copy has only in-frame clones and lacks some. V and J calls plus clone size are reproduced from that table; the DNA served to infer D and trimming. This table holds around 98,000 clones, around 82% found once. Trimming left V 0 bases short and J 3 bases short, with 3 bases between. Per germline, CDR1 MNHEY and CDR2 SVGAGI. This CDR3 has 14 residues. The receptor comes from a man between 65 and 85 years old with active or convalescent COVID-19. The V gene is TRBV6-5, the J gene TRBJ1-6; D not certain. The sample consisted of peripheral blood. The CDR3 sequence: CASSYSHYNSPLHF. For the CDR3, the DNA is TGTGCCAGCAGTTACTCCCACTATAATTCACCCCTCCACTTT.